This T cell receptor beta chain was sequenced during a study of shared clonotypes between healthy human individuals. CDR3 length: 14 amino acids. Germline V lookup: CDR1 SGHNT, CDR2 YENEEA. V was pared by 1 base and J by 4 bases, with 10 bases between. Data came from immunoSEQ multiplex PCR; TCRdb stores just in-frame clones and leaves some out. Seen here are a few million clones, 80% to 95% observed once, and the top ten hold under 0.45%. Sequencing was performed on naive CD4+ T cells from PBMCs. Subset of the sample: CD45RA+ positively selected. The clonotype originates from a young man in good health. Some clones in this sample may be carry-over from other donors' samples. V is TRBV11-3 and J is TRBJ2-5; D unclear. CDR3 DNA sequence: TGTGCCAGCAGCTTAGTGGCCGATGGAGAGACCCAGTACTTC. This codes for CASSLVADGETQYF.